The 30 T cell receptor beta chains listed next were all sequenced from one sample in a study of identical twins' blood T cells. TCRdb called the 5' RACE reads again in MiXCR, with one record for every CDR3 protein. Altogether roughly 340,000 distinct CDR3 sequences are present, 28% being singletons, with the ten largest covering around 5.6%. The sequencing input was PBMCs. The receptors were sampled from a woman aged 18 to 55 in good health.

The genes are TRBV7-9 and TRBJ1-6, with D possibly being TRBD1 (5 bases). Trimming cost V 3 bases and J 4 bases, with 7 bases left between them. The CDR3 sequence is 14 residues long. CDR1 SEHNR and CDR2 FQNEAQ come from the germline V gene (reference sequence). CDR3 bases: TGTGCCAGCAGCTTTGACAGTTATAATTCACCCCTCCACTTT. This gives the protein CASSFDSYNSPLHF.

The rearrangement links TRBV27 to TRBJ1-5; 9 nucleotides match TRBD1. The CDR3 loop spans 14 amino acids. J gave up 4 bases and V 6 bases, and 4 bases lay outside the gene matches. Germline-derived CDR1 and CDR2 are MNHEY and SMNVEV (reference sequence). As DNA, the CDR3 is TGTGCCAGCAGGAAACAGGGGGCAAATCAGCCCCAGCATTTT. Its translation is CASRKQGANQPQHF.

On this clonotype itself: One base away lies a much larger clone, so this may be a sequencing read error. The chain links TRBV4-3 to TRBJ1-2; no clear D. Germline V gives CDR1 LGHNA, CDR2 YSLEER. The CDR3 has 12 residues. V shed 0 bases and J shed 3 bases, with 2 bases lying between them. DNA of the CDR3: TGCGCCAGCAGCCAAGACGACTATGGCTACACCTTC. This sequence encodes CASSQDDYGYTF.

DNA for the CDR3: TGTGCCAGCAGCTTGAAGTCCGGGATAGCAAATAGCAATCAGCCCCAGCATTTT. Its translation: CASSLKSGIANSNQPQHF. The rearrangement joins TRBV7-3 to TRBJ1-5; unclear D gene. Trimming stripped 3 bases from V and 0 bases from J, with 18 bases between. The CDR3 runs to 18 residues. Germline V gene lookup returns CDR1 SGHTA and CDR2 FQGTGA.

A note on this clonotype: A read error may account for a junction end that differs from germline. CDR3 DNA sequence: TGCGCCAGCAGCTTGGCTAGCGGGGGGGCAGATACGCAGTATTTT. Its protein is CASSLASGGADTQYF. The chain has TRBV11-2 and TRBJ2-3, with 12 bases identical to TRBD2. The CDR3 length is 15 residues. Germline V lookup: CDR1 SGHAT, CDR2 FQNNGV.

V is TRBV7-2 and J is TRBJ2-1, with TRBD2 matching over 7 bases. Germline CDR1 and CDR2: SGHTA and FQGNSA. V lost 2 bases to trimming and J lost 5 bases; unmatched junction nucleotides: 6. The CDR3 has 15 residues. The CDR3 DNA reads TGTGCCAGCAGCTTACGGGCTAGCGGTCACAATGAGCAGTTCTTC. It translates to CASSLRASGHNEQFF.

The CDR3: CASSLGTHIGHQPQHF. The DNA for the CDR3 is TGTGCCAGCAGTTTAGGGACACATATAGGGCATCAGCCCCAGCATTTT. The chain has TRBV27 and TRBJ1-5; D possibly corresponds to TRBD1 (6 bases). The CDR3 length is 16 residues. Trimming cost V 2 bases and J 5 bases, with 16 bases left between them. Germline V gene data show CDR1 as MNHEY and CDR2 as SMNVEV (reference sequence).

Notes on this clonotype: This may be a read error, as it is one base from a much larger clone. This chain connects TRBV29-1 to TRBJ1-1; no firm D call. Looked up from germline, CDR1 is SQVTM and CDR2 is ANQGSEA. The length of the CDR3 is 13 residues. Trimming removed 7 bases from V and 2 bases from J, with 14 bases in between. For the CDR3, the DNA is TGCAGCGGGAGGGAGGCCATAAACACTGAAGCTTTCTTT. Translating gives CSGREAINTEAFF.

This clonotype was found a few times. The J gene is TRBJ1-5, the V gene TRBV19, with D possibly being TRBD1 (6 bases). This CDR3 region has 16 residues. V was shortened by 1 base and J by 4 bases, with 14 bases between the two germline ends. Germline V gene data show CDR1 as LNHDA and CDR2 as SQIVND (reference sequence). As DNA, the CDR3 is TGTGCCAGTAGTATAGTGGGAGTAGGACAGAATCAGCCCCAGCATTTT. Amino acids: CASSIVGVGQNQPQHF.

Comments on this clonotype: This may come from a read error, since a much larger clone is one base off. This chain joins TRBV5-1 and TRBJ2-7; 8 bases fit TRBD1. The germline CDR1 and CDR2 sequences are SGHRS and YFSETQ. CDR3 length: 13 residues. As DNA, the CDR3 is TGCGCCAGCAGTTGGGACAGGCCGGGAGAGCATTACTTC. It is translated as CASSWDRPGEHYF.

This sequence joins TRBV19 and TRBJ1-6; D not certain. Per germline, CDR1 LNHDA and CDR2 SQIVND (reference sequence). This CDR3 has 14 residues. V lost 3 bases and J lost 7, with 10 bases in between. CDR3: CASSMQAKNSPLHF. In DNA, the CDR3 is TGTGCCAGTAGTATGCAGGCTAAGAATTCACCCCTCCACTTT.

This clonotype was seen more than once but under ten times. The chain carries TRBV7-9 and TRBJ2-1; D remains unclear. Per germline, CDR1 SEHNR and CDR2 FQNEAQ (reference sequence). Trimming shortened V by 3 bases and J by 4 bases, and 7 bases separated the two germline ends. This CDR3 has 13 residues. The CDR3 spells CASSLRPYNEQFF. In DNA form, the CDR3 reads TGTGCCAGCAGCTTGAGACCATACAATGAGCAGTTCTTC.

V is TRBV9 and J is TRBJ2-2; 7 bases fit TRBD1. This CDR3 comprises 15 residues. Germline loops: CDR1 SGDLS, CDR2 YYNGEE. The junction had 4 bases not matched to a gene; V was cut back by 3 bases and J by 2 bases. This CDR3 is CASSATGINTGELFF. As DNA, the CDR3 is TGTGCCAGCAGCGCGACAGGGATTAACACCGGGGAGCTGTTTTTT.

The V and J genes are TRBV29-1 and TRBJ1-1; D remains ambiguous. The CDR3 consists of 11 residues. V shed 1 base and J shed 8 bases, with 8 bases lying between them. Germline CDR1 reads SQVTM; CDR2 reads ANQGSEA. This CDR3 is CSVEGRMEAFF. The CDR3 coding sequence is TGCAGCGTTGAAGGGCGGATGGAAGCTTTCTTT.

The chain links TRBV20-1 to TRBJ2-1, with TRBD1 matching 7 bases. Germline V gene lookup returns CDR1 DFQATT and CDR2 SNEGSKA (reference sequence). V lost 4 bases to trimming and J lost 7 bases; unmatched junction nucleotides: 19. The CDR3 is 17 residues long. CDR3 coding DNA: TGCAGTGCTATAATCGCCGGCTCTTACAGGGGAAGTAATGAGCAGTTCTTC. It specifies CSAIIAGSYRGSNEQFF.

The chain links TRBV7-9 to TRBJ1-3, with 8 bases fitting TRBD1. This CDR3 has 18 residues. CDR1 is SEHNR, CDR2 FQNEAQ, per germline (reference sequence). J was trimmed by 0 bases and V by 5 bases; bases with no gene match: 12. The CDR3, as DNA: TGTGCCAGCAGCCACACGGTTCGGGACAGGACCTCTGGAAACACCATATATTTT. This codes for CASSHTVRDRTSGNTIYF.

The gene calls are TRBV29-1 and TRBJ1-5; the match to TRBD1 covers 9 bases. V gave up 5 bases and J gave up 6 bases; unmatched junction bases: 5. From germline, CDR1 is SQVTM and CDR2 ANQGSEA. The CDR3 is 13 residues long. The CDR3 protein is CSVRQGEGQPQHF. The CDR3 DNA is TGCAGCGTTAGACAGGGGGAGGGTCAGCCCCAGCATTTT.

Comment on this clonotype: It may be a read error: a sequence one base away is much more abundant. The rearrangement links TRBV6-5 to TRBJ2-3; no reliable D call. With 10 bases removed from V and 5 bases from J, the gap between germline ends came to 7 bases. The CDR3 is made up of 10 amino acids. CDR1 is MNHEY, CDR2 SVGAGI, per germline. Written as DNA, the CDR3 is TGTGCCAACATTCTAGATACGCAGTATTTT. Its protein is CANILDTQYF.

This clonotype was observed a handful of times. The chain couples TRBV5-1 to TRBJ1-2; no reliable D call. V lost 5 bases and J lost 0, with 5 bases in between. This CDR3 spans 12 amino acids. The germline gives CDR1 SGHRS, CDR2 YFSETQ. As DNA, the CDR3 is TGCGCCAGCAGAGAAGCTAACTATGGCTACACCTTC. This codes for CASREANYGYTF.

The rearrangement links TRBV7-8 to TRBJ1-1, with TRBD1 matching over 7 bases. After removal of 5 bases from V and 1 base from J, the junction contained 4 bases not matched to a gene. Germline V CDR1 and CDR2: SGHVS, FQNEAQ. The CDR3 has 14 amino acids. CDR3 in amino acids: CASSIQGTNTEAFF. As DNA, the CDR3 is TGTGCCAGCAGCATACAGGGGACGAACACTGAAGCTTTCTTT.

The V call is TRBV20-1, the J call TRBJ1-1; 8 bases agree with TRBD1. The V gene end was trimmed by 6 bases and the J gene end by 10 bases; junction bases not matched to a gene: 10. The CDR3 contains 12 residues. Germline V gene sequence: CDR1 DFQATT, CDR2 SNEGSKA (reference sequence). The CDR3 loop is CSASPGGVGAFF. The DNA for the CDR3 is TGCAGTGCCTCACCAGGGGGCGTAGGAGCTTTCTTT.

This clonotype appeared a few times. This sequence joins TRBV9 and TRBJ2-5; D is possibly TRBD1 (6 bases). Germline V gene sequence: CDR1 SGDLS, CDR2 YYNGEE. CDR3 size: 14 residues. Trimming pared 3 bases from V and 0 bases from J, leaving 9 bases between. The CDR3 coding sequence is TGTGCCAGCAGCGAAACAGGGAACCAAGAGACCCAGTACTTC. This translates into CASSETGNQETQYF.

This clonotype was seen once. CDR3 sequence: CASSLALWEKNGYTF. CDR3 DNA sequence: TGTGCCAGCAGCTTAGCGCTGTGGGAAAAGAATGGCTACACCTTC. The gene calls are TRBV7-8 and TRBJ1-2, with D unclear. V was shortened by 0 bases and J by 6 bases, with 14 bases between the two germline ends. Germline-derived CDR1 and CDR2 are SGHVS and FQNEAQ. The CDR3 runs 15 residues.

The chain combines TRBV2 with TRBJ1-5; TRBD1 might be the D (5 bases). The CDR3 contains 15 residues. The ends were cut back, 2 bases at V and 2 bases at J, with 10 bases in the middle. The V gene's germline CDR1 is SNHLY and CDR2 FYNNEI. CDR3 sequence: CASSEQGIGNQPQHF. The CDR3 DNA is TGTGCCAGCAGTGAACAGGGAATTGGCAATCAGCCCCAGCATTTT. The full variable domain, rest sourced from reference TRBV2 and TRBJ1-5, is EPEVTQTPSHQVTQMGQEVILRCVPISNHLYFYWYRQILGQKVEFLVSFYNNEISEKSEIFDDQFSVERPDGSNFTLKIRSTKLEDSAMYFCASSEQGIGNQPQHFGDGTRLSIL.

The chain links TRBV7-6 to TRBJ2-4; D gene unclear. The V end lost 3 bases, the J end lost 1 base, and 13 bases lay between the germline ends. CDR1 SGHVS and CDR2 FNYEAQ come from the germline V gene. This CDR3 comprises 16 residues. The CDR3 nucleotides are TGTGCCAGCAGCTTCTCCCCCCCACAGGCCAAAAACATTCAGTACTTC. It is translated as CASSFSPPQAKNIQYF. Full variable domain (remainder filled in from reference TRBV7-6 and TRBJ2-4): GAGVSQSPRYKVTKRGQDVALRCDPISGHVSLYWYRQALGQGPEFLTYFNYEAQQDKSGLPNDRFSAERPEGSISTLTIQRTEQRDSAMYRCASSFSPPQAKNIQYFGAGTRLSVL.

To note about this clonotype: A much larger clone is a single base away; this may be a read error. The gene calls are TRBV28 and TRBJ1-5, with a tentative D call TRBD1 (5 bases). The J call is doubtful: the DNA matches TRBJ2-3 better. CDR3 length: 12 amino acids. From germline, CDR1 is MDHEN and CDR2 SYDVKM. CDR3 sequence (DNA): TGTGCCAGCAGTTCCACAGGTCAGCCCCAGTATTTT. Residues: CASSSTGQPQYF.

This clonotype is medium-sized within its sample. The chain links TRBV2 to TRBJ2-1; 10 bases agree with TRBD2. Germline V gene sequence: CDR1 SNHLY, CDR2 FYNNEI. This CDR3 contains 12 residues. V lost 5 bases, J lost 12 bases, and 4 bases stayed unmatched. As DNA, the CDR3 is TGTGCCAGCAGTCCTAGCGGGAGTTCGCAGTTCTTC. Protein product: CASSPSGSSQFF.

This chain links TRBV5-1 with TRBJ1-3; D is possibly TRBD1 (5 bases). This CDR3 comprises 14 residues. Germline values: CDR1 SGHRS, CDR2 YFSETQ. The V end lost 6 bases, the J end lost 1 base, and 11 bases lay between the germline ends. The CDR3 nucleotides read TGCGCCAGCACCGGCGGGGGGTCTGGAAACACCATATATTTT. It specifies CASTGGGSGNTIYF.

The DNA for the CDR3 is TGCAGCGTTGAGTCTAGCGGGAGAGAGACCCAGTACTTC. Residues: CSVESSGRETQYF. The J gene is TRBJ2-5, the V gene TRBV29-1, with 10 bases matching TRBD2. The V gene end was trimmed by 3 bases and the J gene end by 4 bases; junction bases not matched to a gene: 2. Germline CDR1 is SQVTM and CDR2 is ANQGSEA. The length of the CDR3 is 13 residues.

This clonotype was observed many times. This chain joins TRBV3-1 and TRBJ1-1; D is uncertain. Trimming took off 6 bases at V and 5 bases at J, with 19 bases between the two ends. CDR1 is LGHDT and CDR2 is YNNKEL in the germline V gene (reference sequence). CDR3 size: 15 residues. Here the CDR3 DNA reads TGTGCCAGCAGTGCCAGTCGGGTCGTGGGGACTGAAGCTTTCTTT. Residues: CASSASRVVGTEAFF.